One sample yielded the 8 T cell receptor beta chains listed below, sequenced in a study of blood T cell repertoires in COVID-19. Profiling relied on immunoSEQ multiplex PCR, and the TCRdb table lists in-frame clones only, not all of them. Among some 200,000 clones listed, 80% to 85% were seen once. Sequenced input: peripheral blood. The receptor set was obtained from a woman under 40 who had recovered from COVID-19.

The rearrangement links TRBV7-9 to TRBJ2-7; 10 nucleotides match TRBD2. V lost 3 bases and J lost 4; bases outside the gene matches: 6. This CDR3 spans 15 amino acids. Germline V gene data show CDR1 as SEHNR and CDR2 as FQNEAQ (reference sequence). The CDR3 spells CASSFSGTSAYEQYF. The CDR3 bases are TGTGCCAGCAGCTTTTCCGGGACTAGCGCGTACGAGCAGTACTTC.

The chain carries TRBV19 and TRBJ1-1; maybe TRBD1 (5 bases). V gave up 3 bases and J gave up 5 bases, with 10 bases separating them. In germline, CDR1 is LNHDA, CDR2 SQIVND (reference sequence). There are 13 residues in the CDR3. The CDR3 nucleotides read TGTGCCAGTAGTATTAGGGGCGGTACTGAAGCTTTCTTT. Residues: CASSIRGGTEAFF.

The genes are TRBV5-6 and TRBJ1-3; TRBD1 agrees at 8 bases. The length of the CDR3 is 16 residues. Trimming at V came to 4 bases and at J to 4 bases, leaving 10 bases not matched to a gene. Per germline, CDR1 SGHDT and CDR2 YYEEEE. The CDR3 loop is CASSPGQGVGGNTIYF. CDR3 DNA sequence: TGTGCCAGCAGCCCAGGACAGGGAGTGGGCGGAAACACCATATATTTT.

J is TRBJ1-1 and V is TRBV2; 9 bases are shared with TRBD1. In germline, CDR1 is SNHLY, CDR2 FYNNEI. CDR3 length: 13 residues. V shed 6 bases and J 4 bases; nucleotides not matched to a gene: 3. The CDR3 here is CASRGTGITEAFF. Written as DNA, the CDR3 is TGTGCCAGCAGGGGGACAGGGATCACTGAAGCTTTCTTT.

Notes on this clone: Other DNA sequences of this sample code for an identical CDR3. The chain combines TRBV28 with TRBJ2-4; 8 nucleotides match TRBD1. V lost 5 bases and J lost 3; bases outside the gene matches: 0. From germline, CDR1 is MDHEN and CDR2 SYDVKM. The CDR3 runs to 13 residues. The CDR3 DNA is TGTGCCAGCAGTGGGACAGGCAAAAACATTCAGTACTTC. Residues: CASSGTGKNIQYF.

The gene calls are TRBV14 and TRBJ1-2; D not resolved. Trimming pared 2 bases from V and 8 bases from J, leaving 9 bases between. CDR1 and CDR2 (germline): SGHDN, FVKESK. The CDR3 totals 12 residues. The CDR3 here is CASSQLPGGYTF. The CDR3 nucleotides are TGTGCCAGCAGCCAATTGCCGGGGGGCTACACCTTC.

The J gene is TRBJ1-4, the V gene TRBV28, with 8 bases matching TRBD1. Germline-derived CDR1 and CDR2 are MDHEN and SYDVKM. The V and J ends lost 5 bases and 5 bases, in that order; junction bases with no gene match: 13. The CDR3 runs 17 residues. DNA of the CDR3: TGTGCCAGCAGTCCGAATGAATTGACAGGGGAGAATGAAAAACTGTTTTTT. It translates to CASSPNELTGENEKLFF.

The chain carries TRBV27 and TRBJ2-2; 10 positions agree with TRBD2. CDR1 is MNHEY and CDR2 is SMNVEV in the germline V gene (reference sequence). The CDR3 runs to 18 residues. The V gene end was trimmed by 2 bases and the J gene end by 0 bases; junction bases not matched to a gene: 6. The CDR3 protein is CASSLLTSGPSNTGELFF. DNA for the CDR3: TGTGCCAGCAGTTTACTGACTAGCGGGCCGTCGAACACCGGGGAGCTGTTTTTT.